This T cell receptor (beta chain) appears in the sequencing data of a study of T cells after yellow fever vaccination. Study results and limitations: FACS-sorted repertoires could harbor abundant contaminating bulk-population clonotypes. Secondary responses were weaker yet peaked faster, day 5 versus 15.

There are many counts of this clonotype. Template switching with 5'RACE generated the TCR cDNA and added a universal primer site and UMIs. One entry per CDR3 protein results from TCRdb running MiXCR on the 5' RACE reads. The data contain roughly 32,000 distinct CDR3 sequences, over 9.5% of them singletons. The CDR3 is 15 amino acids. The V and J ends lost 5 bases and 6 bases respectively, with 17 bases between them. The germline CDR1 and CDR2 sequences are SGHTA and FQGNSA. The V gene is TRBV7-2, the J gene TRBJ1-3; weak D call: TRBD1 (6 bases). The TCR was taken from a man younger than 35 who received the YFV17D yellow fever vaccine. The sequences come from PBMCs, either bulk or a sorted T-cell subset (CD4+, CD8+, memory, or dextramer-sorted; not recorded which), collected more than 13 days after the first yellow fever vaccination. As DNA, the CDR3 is TGTGCCAGCAGCACAGAAACAGGGAGGACAAACACCATATATTTT. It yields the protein CASSTETGRTNTIYF.